This TCR beta chain comes out of a study of metastatic and nonmetastatic thyroid tumors (dated by TCRdb to 2019 to 2021). Some background on the complete study: For patients with malignant and with benign thyroid disease, the researchers compared repertoires between peripheral blood samples and tumor or nodule tissue samples.

The full study reports these points: In both blood and tumor samples, TCR beta diversity was reported to be significantly higher in malignant tumors than in benign nodules.

No patient had received any treatment before thyroid surgery. Using T-cell receptor beta sequencing, the researchers looked back retrospectively at clinical samples from patients, gathered between about 2011 and 2018. To prepare the library, PCR was applied. The instrument given in TCRdb is Illumina HiSeq 4000. High-throughput sequencing was used to profile the TCR beta-chain CDR3 region of each patient. On the authors' methods: A classifier to discriminate distant-metastatic papillary thyroid cancer patients was built from CDR3 differences across clinicopathological groups. To measure repertoire diversity the researchers used the Shannon index, while the Morisita-Horn index served to gauge how similar the tumor and blood repertoires were. TCRdb itself trimmed the public reads at Q25 with fastp, ran MiXCR and retained productive beta chains. These V and J calls derive from TCRdb rather than the authors' analysis. The sample yields around 16,000 clones; 12% were counted once. More than 15% of the sample lies in the top ten.

The CDR3 has 14 amino acids, counting the end cysteine and phenylalanine. Here the CDR3 DNA is all that survives: 42 bases in frame from base 1. Sequences SGHVS (CDR1) and FNYEAQ (CDR2) are obtained from the germline V gene. V is pared back by 8 bases and J by 5 bases, with 19 bases lying between the germline termini. A remark on this clone: The antigen it binds to is not known. Given a much more abundant clone one base away, this may be a read error.

The chain employs TRBV7-6 and TRBJ2-7, with the identity of the D gene unclear. The source material was tumor tissue. The receptor was isolated from a female donor with papillary thyroid cancer or a benign thyroid nodule (not recorded which). Some clones in this sample may be carry-over from other donors' samples. The DNA sequence is as follows: TGTGCCAGCGGGCCGAGCACCTTACTGAACGAGCAGTACTTC. Its amino acids are CASGPSTLLNEQYF. Here the CDR3 is joined to the reference TRBV7-6 and TRBJ2-7 genes, and the full variable domain is: GAGVSQSPRYKVTKRGQDVALRCDPISGHVSLYWYRQALGQGPEFLTYFNYEAQQDKSGLPNDRFSAERPEGSISTLTIQRTEQRDSAMYRCASGPSTLLNEQYFGPGTRLTVT.